The next 30 T cell receptor beta chains were all read from a single sample in a study of cytomegalovirus exposure and HLA in healthy donors. The PCR was carried out with 60 Vbeta primers and 13 Jbeta primers. Using immunoSEQ multiplex PCR, the repertoire was profiled, and TCRdb retains in-frame clones only, with some absent. The sample carries around 62,000 clones, around 77% recorded once. The sample was PBMCs. The source is a male donor in good health and CMV-seropositive.

The chain carries TRBV18 and TRBJ2-3; 11 bases are shared with TRBD2. This CDR3 comprises 16 residues. Germline assignment: CDR1 KGHSH and CDR2 LQKENI. Germline trimming cut 3 bases from V and 6 bases from J; bases unmatched to any gene: 8. CDR3 protein: CASSPPEGLAADTQYF. The CDR3 region has the DNA TGTGCCAGCTCACCGCCGGAGGGACTAGCGGCGGATACGCAGTATTTT.

DNA of the CDR3: TGTGCCAGCAGTTTAACGGGGACTTCCCGGCAGCAGTACTTC. This gives the protein CASSLTGTSRQQYF. This rearrangement joins TRBV2 to TRBJ2-7, with D possibly TRBD2 on 6 matching bases. The CDR3 consists of 14 residues. CDR1 and CDR2 from the germline V gene are SNHLY and FYNNEI. The V end was cut by 5 bases, the J end by 8 bases, with 19 bases between.

The chain uses TRBV19 and TRBJ2-7; 10 nucleotides line up with TRBD2. J gave up 3 bases and V 5 bases, and 4 bases lay outside the gene matches. The CDR3 is 14 residues long. From germline, CDR1 is LNHDA and CDR2 SQIVND (reference sequence). The CDR3 DNA sequence: TGTGCCAGTAGTCCAGCGGGGGGGAACTACGAGCAGTACTTC. Translation gives CASSPAGGNYEQYF.

This sequence joins TRBV30 and TRBJ2-3, with 10 bases identical to TRBD2. The V gene's germline CDR1 is GTSNPN and CDR2 SVGIG (reference sequence). The CDR3 has 16 amino acids. V lost 2 bases and J lost 5; bases outside the gene matches: 10. CDR3 loop: CAWSPNPLAGEDTQYF. CDR3 nucleotide sequence: TGTGCCTGGAGTCCGAACCCCCTAGCGGGGGAAGATACGCAGTATTTT.

V and J are TRBV5-1 and TRBJ2-7, with 9 positions matching TRBD1. The CDR3 loop spans 15 amino acids. Germline V CDR1 and CDR2: SGHRS, YFSETQ. V dropped 4 bases and J dropped 1; count of bases not matched to a gene: 6. DNA of the CDR3: TGCGCCAGCAGCCTGGGACAGGGCCTATCCTACGAGCAGTACTTC. Amino acids: CASSLGQGLSYEQYF.

This clone turned up a few times. The gene calls are TRBV18 and TRBJ2-7, with 9 bases aligning to TRBD2. V was clipped by 1 base and J by 4 bases; unmatched bases: 5. CDR3 size: 15 residues. The germline CDR1 and CDR2 sequences are KGHSH and LQKENI. CDR3 residues: CASSPRLAGLYEQYF. The CDR3 DNA sequence: TGTGCCAGCTCACCACGGCTAGCGGGGTTGTACGAGCAGTACTTC.

This clone was seen once. Within the sample, other DNA sequences also encode this same CDR3. This rearrangement joins TRBV4-3 to TRBJ2-3; 10 bases fit TRBD2. Per the germline V gene, CDR1 is LGHNA and CDR2 is YSLEER. The CDR3 totals 16 residues. After removal of 1 base from V and 1 base from J, the junction contained 2 bases not matched to a gene. The CDR3 loop reads CASSQVLAGGTDTQYF. CDR3 sequence (DNA): TGCGCCAGCAGCCAAGTTCTAGCGGGGGGCACAGATACGCAGTATTTT.

In DNA form, the CDR3 reads TGTGCCAGCAGTGAATGGGGAGTTAGGACGAATCAGCCCCAGCATTTT. Translating gives CASSEWGVRTNQPQHF. This sequence joins TRBV6-1 and TRBJ1-5; D ambiguous. V lost 2 bases and J 4 bases, leaving 15 bases between the germline ends. The CDR3 extends over 16 amino acids. CDR1 and CDR2 (germline): MNHNS, SASEGT.

The chain links TRBV5-1 to TRBJ2-5; D gene unclear. This CDR3 region has 13 residues. CDR1 and CDR2 (germline): SGHRS, YFSETQ. The V end lost 5 bases, the J end lost 2 bases, and 10 bases lay between the germline ends. The CDR3 nucleotides read TGCGCCAGCAGTCCCGGGTCACAAGAGACCCAGTACTTC. Its translation: CASSPGSQETQYF.

This chain links TRBV7-9 with TRBJ2-7; 7 bases align to TRBD2. The CDR3 runs 15 residues. Germline CDR1 reads SEHNR; CDR2 reads FQNEAQ (reference sequence). J gave up 4 bases and V 6 bases, and 12 bases lay outside the gene matches. This chain's CDR3 is CASREGEGMVYEQYF. The CDR3 DNA follows: TGTGCCAGCAGGGAAGGGGAGGGGATGGTGTACGAGCAGTACTTC.

This clone was seen only once. The chain recombines TRBV13 with TRBJ2-6; D may be TRBD2 (8 bases). The V gene lost 4 bases and the J gene lost 2 bases, with 12 bases spanning the gap. Germline V lookup: CDR1 PRHDT, CDR2 FYEKMQ (reference sequence). The CDR3 extends over 16 amino acids. CDR3 region: CASSSGGGPGANVLTF. CDR3 coding DNA: TGTGCCAGCAGCTCGGGAGGGGGCCCTGGGGCCAACGTCCTGACTTTC. Combining the CDR3 with reference TRBV13 and TRBJ2-6 gives the whole variable domain AAGVIQSPRHLIKEKRETATLKCYPIPRHDTVYWYQQGPGQDPQFLISFYEKMQSDKGSIPDRFSAQQFSDYHSELNMSSLELGDSALYFCASSSGGGPGANVLTFGAGSRLTVL.

Remarks on this clone: Within the sample, other DNA sequences also encode this same CDR3. The rearrangement links TRBV5-6 to TRBJ2-7, with D tentatively TRBD1 (6 bases). Trimming stripped 0 bases from V and 3 bases from J, with 16 bases between. The CDR3 is 16 residues long. Germline V gene sequence: CDR1 SGHDT, CDR2 YYEEEE. CDR3 nucleotides: TGTGCCAGCAGCTTGGGGGATGGCAGGGGCTTCTACGAGCAGTACTTC. Protein: CASSLGDGRGFYEQYF. Filled out from reference TRBV5-6 and TRBJ2-7, the complete variable domain reads DAGVTQSPTHLIKTRGQQVTLRCSPKSGHDTVSWYQQALGQGPQFIFQYYEEEERQRGNFPDRFSGHQFPNYSSELNVNALLLGDSALYLCASSLGDGRGFYEQYFGPGTRLTVT.

V and J are TRBV2 and TRBJ2-7; 8 bases map to TRBD1. V was pared by 4 bases and J by 5 bases, with 4 bases of the junction left unmatched. CDR3 length: 13 residues. Germline lookup yields CDR1 SNHLY and CDR2 FYNNEI. The CDR3 DNA follows: TGTGCCAGCAGTGGTGACAGGGGCCACGAGCAGTACTTC. This encodes CASSGDRGHEQYF. Full variable domain (rest looked up from reference TRBV2 and TRBJ2-7): EPEVTQTPSHQVTQMGQEVILRCVPISNHLYFYWYRQILGQKVEFLVSFYNNEISEKSEIFDDQFSVERPDGSNFTLKIRSTKLEDSAMYFCASSGDRGHEQYFGPGTRLTVT.

This chain links TRBV2 with TRBJ2-2; D remains ambiguous. V shed 2 bases and J shed 0 bases, with 7 bases lying between them. CDR3 size: 15 residues. Germline V CDR1 and CDR2: SNHLY, FYNNEI. As DNA, the CDR3 is TGTGCCAGCAGTGAAAGGAGAGCGAACACCGGGGAGCTGTTTTTT. Protein product: CASSERRANTGELFF. Full variable domain (outside the CDR3, taken from reference TRBV2 and TRBJ2-2): EPEVTQTPSHQVTQMGQEVILRCVPISNHLYFYWYRQILGQKVEFLVSFYNNEISEKSEIFDDQFSVERPDGSNFTLKIRSTKLEDSAMYFCASSERRANTGELFFGEGSRLTVL.

The V call is TRBV15, the J call TRBJ1-1; the D is unclear. Germline V gene lookup returns CDR1 LNHNV and CDR2 YYDKDF (reference sequence). With 0 bases removed from V and 1 base from J, the gap between germline ends came to 12 bases. CDR3 length equals 16 residues. The CDR3 reads CATSRDLRQENTEAFF. The CDR3, as DNA: TGTGCCACCAGCAGAGATCTAAGGCAGGAGAACACTGAAGCTTTCTTT.

V is TRBV19 and J is TRBJ1-1, with a weak D call TRBD1 (5 bases). Germline loops: CDR1 LNHDA, CDR2 SQIVND (reference sequence). The CDR3 totals 13 residues. V lost 3 bases and J lost 5, with 10 bases in between. The chain's CDR3 is CASSMEGLTEAFF. The CDR3 DNA sequence: TGTGCCAGTAGTATGGAGGGGTTGACTGAAGCTTTCTTT.

V is TRBV18 and J is TRBJ1-1, with 7 bases identical to TRBD1. The germline CDR1 and CDR2 sequences are KGHSH and LQKENI. V dropped 0 bases and J dropped 5; count of bases not matched to a gene: 6. The CDR3 is 15 residues long. Here the CDR3 DNA reads TGTGCCAGCTCACCACCGGAGGGGGCGTCTACTGAAGCTTTCTTT. Residues: CASSPPEGASTEAFF. Supplemented by reference TRBV18 and TRBJ1-1, the full variable domain reads NAGVMQNPRHLVRRRGQEARLRCSPMKGHSHVYWYRQLPEEGLKFMVYLQKENIIDESGMPKERFSAEFPKEGPSILRIQQVVRGDSAAYFCASSPPEGASTEAFFGQGTRLTVV.

The chain is built from TRBV28 and TRBJ1-5, with a possible D match to TRBD1 (5 bases). Germline V gene lookup returns CDR1 MDHEN and CDR2 SYDVKM. V was pared by 6 bases and J by 6 bases, with 21 bases between. The CDR3 has 16 residues. The CDR3 sequence: CASSPPMGGNGQPQHF. DNA for the CDR3: TGTGCCAGCAGCCCTCCTATGGGGGGGAACGGTCAGCCCCAGCATTTT.

V is TRBV5-1 and J is TRBJ1-1, with 7 nucleotides matching TRBD1. With 0 bases clipped from V and 3 bases from J, the junction kept 2 bases outside the gene matches. The CDR3 sequence is 14 residues long. Germline assignment: CDR1 SGHRS and CDR2 YFSETQ. The CDR3, as DNA: TGCGCCAGCAGCTTGGGACAGGGACACACTGAAGCTTTCTTT. Protein: CASSLGQGHTEAFF.

This clone was counted a single time. The rearrangement uses TRBV4-1 and TRBJ1-4, with TRBD1 as a possible D gene (5 bases). Trimming removed 4 bases at V and 6 bases at J, with 12 bases between. The CDR3 runs to 14 residues. Germline assignment: CDR1 MGHRA and CDR2 YSYEKL. CDR3: CASSLRGAHEKLFF. The CDR3, as DNA: TGCGCCAGCAGCCTAAGGGGCGCTCATGAAAAACTGTTTTTT.

This chain connects TRBV5-1 to TRBJ1-2; TRBD1 aligns across 7 bases. There are 14 residues in the CDR3. V trimming: 4 bases; J trimming: 4 bases; junction bases outside the gene matches: 7. The V gene's germline CDR1 is SGHRS and CDR2 YFSETQ. CDR3 nucleotide sequence: TGCGCCAGCAGCGACGGGACAGCTGGCTATGGCTACACCTTC. Translating it yields CASSDGTAGYGYTF.

The chain is built from TRBV4-3 and TRBJ2-7; 11 bases line up with TRBD2. From germline, CDR1 is LGHNA and CDR2 YSLEER. This CDR3 region has 18 residues. The V gene end was trimmed by 3 bases and the J gene end by 1 base; junction bases not matched to a gene: 11. In DNA, the CDR3 is TGCGCCAGCAGCCACGGGCTAGCGGGGGGTCATCTTTCCTACGAGCAGTACTTC. Residues: CASSHGLAGGHLSYEQYF.

CDR3 residues: CASRSSSTRVPDEKLFF. The CDR3 region has the DNA TGTGCCAGCAGGTCTTCCTCCACTAGGGTGCCGGATGAAAAACTGTTTTTT. This chain links TRBV7-9 with TRBJ1-4; D unclear. Trimming left V 6 bases short and J 6 bases short, with 23 bases between. Germline V CDR1 and CDR2: SEHNR, FQNEAQ (reference sequence). There are 17 residues in the CDR3.

CDR3 region: CASTREVNGNTIYF. The CDR3 bases are TGTGCCAGCACCCGAGAAGTAAATGGAAACACCATATATTTT. This sequence joins TRBV6-5 and TRBJ1-3; D not certain. CDR1 and CDR2 (germline): MNHEY, SVGAGI. V was shortened by 7 bases and J by 3 bases, with 13 bases between the two germline ends. This CDR3 spans 14 amino acids.

This chain uses TRBV7-9 with TRBJ1-2, with 8 bases aligning to TRBD1. Germline V gene data show CDR1 as SEHNR and CDR2 as FQNEAQ (reference sequence). Germline trimming cut 4 bases from V and 7 bases from J; bases unmatched to any gene: 8. The CDR3 is made up of 14 amino acids. The CDR3 region is CASSSSGTGRGYTF. CDR3 in DNA: TGTGCCAGCAGCTCCTCAGGGACAGGACGTGGCTACACCTTC.

The chain couples TRBV9 to TRBJ1-2, with a weak D call TRBD1 (6 bases). Germline V gene lookup returns CDR1 SGDLS and CDR2 YYNGEE. V was pared by 3 bases and J by 1 base, with 19 bases between. The CDR3 runs to 17 residues. This chain's CDR3 is CASSAPPWGRGNYGYTF. In DNA, the CDR3 is TGTGCCAGCAGCGCTCCCCCCTGGGGCAGGGGTAACTATGGCTACACCTTC.

The rearrangement links TRBV14 to TRBJ1-1; D unresolved. The CDR3 totals 16 residues. CDR1 and CDR2 from the germline V gene are SGHDN and FVKESK. Deletions cut 0 bases from V and 2 bases from J, with 13 bases between. CDR3 amino acids: CASSQEEGRFNTEAFF. CDR3 sequence (DNA): TGTGCCAGCAGCCAAGAAGAGGGCAGATTTAACACTGAAGCTTTCTTT.

V is TRBV10-2 and J is TRBJ1-5; 7 bases fit TRBD1. CDR3 size: 14 residues. Germline V gene lookup returns CDR1 WSHSY and CDR2 SAAADI. The V and J ends lost 7 bases and 0 bases, in that order; junction bases with no gene match: 3. The CDR3 nucleotides are TGCGCCAGCAAGACAGGGAGTAGCAATCAGCCCCAGCATTTT. Translation gives CASKTGSSNQPQHF.

The chain couples TRBV5-6 to TRBJ2-7; 7 nucleotides match TRBD2. Germline V gives CDR1 SGHDT, CDR2 YYEEEE. The CDR3 covers 15 residues. J gave up 3 bases and V 4 bases, and 10 bases lay outside the gene matches. The CDR3 sequence: CASSPRGGGRYEQYF. In nucleotides, the CDR3 is TGTGCCAGCAGCCCTCGTGGGGGGGGTCGCTACGAGCAGTACTTC.

This chain uses TRBV7-3 with TRBJ2-3; weak D call: TRBD1 (6 bases). Germline V gene sequence: CDR1 SGHTA, CDR2 FQGTGA. Trimming removed 5 bases at V and 1 base at J, with 19 bases between. The CDR3 contains 17 residues. The CDR3 sequence is CASSLTGGPGGTDTQYF. CDR3 DNA sequence: TGTGCCAGCAGCCTCACCGGCGGGCCAGGGGGCACAGATACGCAGTATTTT.